Presented here are 18 T cell receptor beta chains from one specimen sequenced in a study of T cells after yellow fever vaccination. MiXCR was run by TCRdb on the 5' RACE reads, yielding one entry per CDR3 protein. The sample has about 96,000 distinct CDR3 sequences, more than 7.5% seen once. Sequencing was performed on CD8+ T cells not binding an NS4B(214-222) dextramer, sorted from PBMCs, taken approximately 16 days after the first yellow fever vaccination. The receptors come from a young man who received the YFV17D yellow fever vaccine.

The table lists this clonotype with a few counts. The chain carries TRBV4-3 and TRBJ2-2; weak D call: TRBD1 (6 bases). Germline V gene data show CDR1 as LGHNA and CDR2 as YSLEER. The CDR3 sequence is 15 residues long. With 3 bases removed from V and 1 base from J, the gap between germline ends came to 9 bases. The CDR3, as DNA: TGCGCCAGCAGCCAGACGGACAGGAACACCGGGGAGCTGTTTTTT. The encoded protein is CASSQTDRNTGELFF.

This clonotype was detected ten times or more. This chain joins TRBV9 and TRBJ2-4; D gene unclear. From germline, CDR1 is SGDLS and CDR2 YYNGEE. This CDR3 is built from 12 residues. Trimming removed 3 bases from V and 1 base from J, with 2 bases in between. CDR3 amino acids: CASSGAKNIQYF. DNA for the CDR3: TGTGCCAGCAGCGGGGCCAAAAACATTCAGTACTTC. Looking up the rest from reference TRBV9 and TRBJ2-4 gives the full variable domain: DSGVTQTPKHLITATGQRVTLRCSPRSGDLSVYWYQQSLDQGLQFLIQYYNGEERAKGNILERFSAQQFPDLHSELNLSSLELGDSALYFCASSGAKNIQYFGAGTRLSVL.

The J gene is TRBJ1-1, the V gene TRBV5-4, with D perhaps matching TRBD1 (5 bases). Germline-derived CDR1 and CDR2 are SGHNT and YYREEE (reference sequence). Trimming removed 1 base from V and 8 bases from J, with 12 bases in between. The CDR3 loop spans 13 amino acids. CDR3 amino acids: CASSLTGSYEAFF. In DNA, the CDR3 is TGTGCCAGCAGCTTGACAGGTTCCTACGAAGCTTTCTTT. Combining the CDR3 with reference TRBV5-4 and TRBJ1-1 gives the whole variable domain ETGVTQSPTHLIKTRGQQVTLRCSSQSGHNTVSWYQQALGQGPQFIFQYYREEENGRGNFPPRFSGLQFPNYSSELNVNALELDDSALYLCASSLTGSYEAFFGQGTRLTVV.

V usage is TRBV24-1 and J usage is TRBJ1-1; D is unresolved. In germline, CDR1 is KGHDR, CDR2 SFDVKD. The CDR3 covers 13 residues. The V end lost 3 bases, the J end lost 0 bases, and 4 bases lay between the germline ends. CDR3 bases: TGTGCCACCAGTGATGGGATGAACACTGAAGCTTTCTTT. Encoded protein: CATSDGMNTEAFF.

Only a few counts were recorded for this clonotype. The V gene is TRBV2, the J gene TRBJ2-7; D is perhaps TRBD2 (5 bases). The ends were cut back, 4 bases at V and 7 bases at J, with 20 bases in the middle. The V gene's germline CDR1 is SNHLY and CDR2 FYNNEI. This CDR3 is built from 15 residues. DNA of the CDR3: TGTGCCAGCAGTGTGAAAGGGCCAGGTTCGGGGGAGCAGTACTTC. It is translated as CASSVKGPGSGEQYF.

The chain is built from TRBV5-5 and TRBJ1-2; TRBD1 is a possible D gene (5 bases). V was trimmed by 3 bases and J by 3 bases, leaving 15 bases between them. Germline-derived CDR1 and CDR2 are SGHKS and YYEKEE (reference sequence). This CDR3 is built from 15 residues. CDR3 in DNA: TGTGCCAGCAGCTCAGGGACCGCAGAATACTATGGCTACACCTTC. Its translation is CASSSGTAEYYGYTF.

This clonotype was seen a few times. The chain employs TRBV29-1 and TRBJ2-7; D possibly matches TRBD1 or TRBD2 (5 bases each). The CDR3 spans 12 residues. Germline lookup yields CDR1 SQVTM and CDR2 ANQGSEA. The ends were cut back, 1 base at V and 6 bases at J, with 10 bases in the middle. In DNA, the CDR3 is TGCAGCGTTGAAGTCGTGGGGGTCGAGCAGTACTTC. It yields the protein CSVEVVGVEQYF.

V gene TRBV7-9 combines with J gene TRBJ2-1; 9 nucleotides align to TRBD2. The J segment lost 6 bases and the V segment lost 8 bases, leaving 14 bases of the junction unmatched. Per the germline V gene, CDR1 is SEHNR and CDR2 is FQNEAQ (reference sequence). The CDR3 is 16 residues long. Here the CDR3 DNA reads TGTGCCAGCCCCGGGGGGAAGCGGGGGGATTTCAATGAGCAGTTCTTC. Translation: CASPGGKRGDFNEQFF.

This rearrangement joins TRBV6-1 to TRBJ2-5, with a weak D call TRBD2 (5 bases). The germline V and J ends were trimmed by 5 bases and 5 bases, with 15 bases remaining between them. The CDR3 contains 14 residues. Germline values: CDR1 MNHNS, CDR2 SASEGT. The CDR3 loop is CASSKRVRGETQYF. The CDR3 DNA sequence: TGTGCCAGCAGTAAACGGGTCCGAGGGGAGACCCAGTACTTC.

This clonotype was counted a few times. V and J are TRBV7-9 and TRBJ2-1; D perhaps matches TRBD2 (6 bases). V was pared by 2 bases and J by 9 bases, with 20 bases between. In germline, CDR1 is SEHNR, CDR2 FQNEAQ (reference sequence). The CDR3 loop spans 16 amino acids. The CDR3 here is CASSLILGLFISEQFF. CDR3 bases: TGTGCCAGCAGCTTAATATTAGGACTATTCATCAGTGAGCAGTTCTTC.

This chain joins TRBV12-3 or TRBV12-4 and TRBJ2-1; 7 bases fit TRBD1. The CDR3 contains 14 residues. V was pared by 6 bases and J by 6 bases, with 8 bases of the junction left unmatched. CDR3 nucleotides: TGTGCCAGCAGGTCCGATCCAGGGGGCAATGAGCAGTTCTTC. Translation: CASRSDPGGNEQFF.

The chain links TRBV6-5 to TRBJ1-2; 8 nucleotides line up with TRBD1. V trimming: 2 bases; J trimming: 4 bases; junction bases outside the gene matches: 6. The CDR3 is 15 amino acids. Germline assignment: CDR1 MNHEY and CDR2 SVGAGI. The CDR3 loop is CASSYRTGSPYGYTF. CDR3 sequence (DNA): TGTGCCAGCAGTTACAGGACAGGGTCCCCCTATGGCTACACCTTC.

The V gene is TRBV5-1, the J gene TRBJ2-1, with D perhaps TRBD1 or TRBD2 (6 bases each). This CDR3 has 12 residues. V lost 4 bases and J lost 10, with 12 bases in between. Germline V gives CDR1 SGHRS, CDR2 YFSETQ. The CDR3 bases are TGCGCCAGCAGCATAGGGGGGTCCGAGCAGTTCTTC. This encodes CASSIGGSEQFF.

The CDR3 DNA sequence: TGCAGTGCTACGCGGCGGGCCACTGGAATCACTGAAGCTTTCTTT. It specifies CSATRRATGITEAFF. The chain joins TRBV20-1 to TRBJ1-1; the D is unclear. Germline lookup yields CDR1 DFQATT and CDR2 SNEGSKA (reference sequence). V lost 4 bases, J lost 4 bases, and 19 bases lay in between. The CDR3 length is 15 residues.

This clonotype was counted between two and nine times. The V gene is TRBV6-1, the J gene TRBJ1-5; D gene uncertain. The CDR3 contains 14 residues. V was cut by 8 bases and J by 7 bases, with 18 bases left in between. CDR1 MNHNS and CDR2 SASEGT come from the germline V gene. The CDR3 nucleotides are TGTGCCAGCCGCCGCGGGGTCCTAGAACAGCCCCAGCATTTT. It is translated as CASRRGVLEQPQHF.

The chain has TRBV6-4 and TRBJ2-7; TRBD1 might be the D (6 bases). Trimming stripped 4 bases from V and 4 bases from J, with 14 bases between. This CDR3 spans 14 amino acids. Germline CDR1 reads MRHNA; CDR2 reads SNTAGT. The CDR3 nucleotides are TGTGCCAGCAGTGTCCGGGACACAATATACGAGCAGTACGTC. It specifies CASSVRDTIYEQYV.

The chain recombines TRBV12-3 or TRBV12-4 with TRBJ2-7; D gene unclear. The V end was cut by 10 bases, the J end by 0 bases, with 7 bases between. There are 11 residues in the CDR3. This chain's CDR3 is CATGSSYEQYF. DNA for the CDR3: TGTGCCACCGGTTCCTCCTACGAGCAGTACTTC.

In this sample, this clonotype turned up a few times. V usage is TRBV7-8 and J usage is TRBJ2-1; 10 positions agree with TRBD1. The CDR3 extends over 20 amino acids. In germline, CDR1 is SGHVS, CDR2 FQNEAQ. Trimming at V came to 3 bases and at J to 4 bases, leaving 18 bases not matched to a gene. The CDR3 DNA follows: TGTGCCAGCAGCTTCCCCGGGACAGGGGTCCCCACATCTCATTACAATGAGCAGTTCTTC. Amino acid sequence: CASSFPGTGVPTSHYNEQFF.